Below, 2 T cell receptor beta chains from the same sample are listed, as sequenced in a study of T cells in Graves' hyperthyroidism and ophthalmopathy. RNA transcripts yielded amplified TCR beta CDR3 regions. During a first-round RT-PCR of the TCR CDR3, the HTBI primer set was used. A single record per CDR3 protein comes from TCRdb applying MiXCR to the multiplex PCR reads. The sample has under 400,000 distinct CDR3 sequences; approximately 18% are singletons. The sample consisted of blood. The receptor set was obtained from a woman in her forties with Graves' ophthalmopathy.

This clonotype occurred many times. The gene calls are TRBV6-5 and TRBJ2-7, with D perhaps matching TRBD1 (6 bases). The germline V gene encodes CDR1 MNHEY and CDR2 SVGAGI. The CDR3 totals 14 residues. Between the trimmed V and J ends, which lost 2 bases and 6 bases, there was a span of 14 bases. As DNA, the CDR3 is TGTGCCAGCAGTTACAGTCTAGCAGGGGTCGAGCAGTACTTC. It translates to CASSYSLAGVEQYF.

This clonotype was recorded many times. V and J are TRBV5-1 and TRBJ2-7; tentatively, D is TRBD2 (6 bases). Germline-derived CDR1 and CDR2 are SGHRS and YFSETQ. The CDR3 runs to 14 residues. Trimming removed 2 bases from V and 2 bases from J, with 11 bases in between. The CDR3 nucleotides read TGCGCCAGCAGCTTTGGAGGGGTCACCTACGAGCAGTACTTC. As protein: CASSFGGVTYEQYF.